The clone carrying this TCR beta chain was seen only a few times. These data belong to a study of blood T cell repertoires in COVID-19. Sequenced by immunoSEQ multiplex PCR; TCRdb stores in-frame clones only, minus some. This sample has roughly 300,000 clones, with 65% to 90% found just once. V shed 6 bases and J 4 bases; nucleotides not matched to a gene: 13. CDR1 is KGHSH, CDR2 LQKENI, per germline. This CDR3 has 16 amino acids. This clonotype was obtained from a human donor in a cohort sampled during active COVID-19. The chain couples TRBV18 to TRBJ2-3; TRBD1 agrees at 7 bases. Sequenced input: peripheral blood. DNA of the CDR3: TGTGCCAGCTCCAAGAGGGGGCAGGGGCTATCAGATACGCAGTATTTT. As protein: CASSKRGQGLSDTQYF. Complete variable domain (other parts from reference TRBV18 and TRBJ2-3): NAGVMQNPRHLVRRRGQEARLRCSPMKGHSHVYWYRQLPEEGLKFMVYLQKENIIDESGMPKERFSAEFPKEGPSILRIQQVVRGDSAAYFCASSKRGQGLSDTQYFGPGTRLTVL.